These T cell receptor beta chains were read from a single sample in a study of blood T cell repertoires in COVID-19. This table comes from immunoSEQ multiplex PCR, and its TCRdb copy is limited to in-frame clones, with some not included. The table records 35,000 to 50,000 clones, around 90% of them present only once. Sample: peripheral blood. These receptors were obtained from a man aged 45-65 years with active COVID-19. Both conserved end residues are part of each CDR3.

j_call v_call cdr3_aa
TRBJ2-7 TRBV4-3 CASSQGGGYEQYF
TRBJ1-1 TRBV5-1 CASSLAGEVTEAFF
TRBJ1-6 TRBV2 CASSVLETGNNSPLHF
TRBJ2-3 TRBV5-1 CASATHGSSTDTQYF
TRBJ1-5 TRBV29-1 CSASDRFDQPQHF
TRBJ1-6 TRBV2 CASSDRAPLHF
TRBJ1-1 TRBV7-9 CASSRGDRVNTEAFF
TRBJ2-3 TRBV20-1 CSARALDTQYF
TRBJ1-1 TRBV5-1 CASRDPQGFNTEAFF
TRBJ1-6 TRBV5-8 CASNDRGRLYNSPLHF
TRBJ2-3 TRBV4-1 CASSQGQGGTDTQYF
TRBJ1-1 TRBV29-1 CSVVTGLSEAFF
TRBJ1-6 TRBV27 CASSPLRDSNSPLHF
TRBJ1-4 TRBV7-9 CASSPGWTNEKLFF
TRBJ1-1 TRBV12-3/TRBV12-4 CASGPGGRQAFF
TRBJ1-4 TRBV9 CASSVGWGDGEKLFF
TRBJ2-6 TRBV28 CASRGRVGANVLTF
TRBJ2-7 TRBV3-1/TRBV3-2 CASSPSGRTSYEQYF
TRBJ1-1 TRBV6-5 CASTKNTEAFF
TRBJ2-7 TRBV5-5 CASSSDRGYEQYF
TRBJ2-1 TRBV2 CASTGTGAHEQFF
TRBJ2-3 TRBV11-2 CASSFRLAAERSDTQYF
TRBJ1-5 TRBV4-1 CASSQDRDTNQPQHF
TRBJ2-7 TRBV7-6 CASSSPQTGLEQYF
TRBJ1-2 TRBV2 CASTKGRGPGYGYTF
TRBJ1-2 TRBV6-5 CASRRGLLGYTF
TRBJ2-7 TRBV5-4 CASSRTSGGNEQYF
TRBJ2-3 TRBV7-9 CASSQGGRTDTQYF
TRBJ2-3 TRBV5-1 CASRLAVTSTDTQYF
TRBJ1-4 TRBV19 CASSGRHTNEKLFF
TRBJ2-3 TRBV2 CASSGDTDTQYF
TRBJ2-1 TRBV3-1/TRBV3-2 CARSQDLGLAGGGDEQFF
TRBJ2-5 TRBV5-5 CASSSHTGDQETQYF
TRBJ2-7 TRBV7-2 CASSLAGARLYEQYF
TRBJ2-1 TRBV6-5 CASSRTPEVNEQFF
TRBJ2-5 TRBV2 CASSGGLAGGLGTQYF
TRBJ2-5 TRBV28 CATKTGTSGGTYQETQYF
TRBJ1-1 TRBV19 CASSWGGPLGNTEAFF
TRBJ2-5 TRBV24-1 CATCGTGGRETQYF
TRBJ1-1 TRBV11-2 CASSPRTGGNTEAFF
TRBJ2-6 TRBV3-1/TRBV3-2 CASSQGREWAANVLTF
TRBJ1-6 TRBV3-1/TRBV3-2 CASSPWTGSNSPLHF
TRBJ1-1 TRBV6-5 CASSDSMNTEAFF
TRBJ1-6 TRBV5-1 CASCPWTRERNSPLHF
TRBJ1-6 TRBV6-6 CASRVPGAGNNSPLHF